The clone carrying this T cell receptor (beta chain) has just one count. PCR employed 60 Vbeta and 13 Jbeta primers. TCRdb keeps only in-frame clones here, not all; method: immunoSEQ multiplex PCR. The table records 90,000 to 140,000 clones, 60% to 85% of them present only once. The sample is drawn from a study of cytomegalovirus exposure and HLA in healthy donors. Study details: The Caucasian-associated ancestry cluster held roughly 78% of around 380 genotyped donors.

The CDR3 runs to 13 residues. V gave up 7 bases and J gave up 6 bases; unmatched junction bases: 3. Per germline, CDR1 SNHLY and CDR2 FYNNEI. The sample consisted of PBMCs. The chain employs TRBV2 and TRBJ2-2, with 9 bases matching TRBD1. The source of this sequence is a middle-aged woman in good health and CMV-seropositive. As DNA, the CDR3 is TGTGCCAGCAAGGACAGGGGTTCCGGGGAGCTGTTTTTT. It codes for CASKDRGSGELFF.